The rows below give T cell receptor beta chains drawn from one sample of a study of human T cells and chemical hapten exposure. TCRdb used MiXCR to reprocess the RACE reads, holding one entry per CDR3 protein. The data show about 84,000 distinct CDR3 sequences, with about a tenth seen just once and roughly 3.7% held by the top ten. The sequences come from whole blood, collected in connection with sensitization to the hapten diphenylcyclopropenone (DPC). The receptors come from a woman in her forties or fifties with alopecia areata. Some clones in this sample may be carry-over from other donors' samples. Both conserved end residues are part of each CDR3. Each record gives: V gene, D gene, clone size, J gene, CDR3 protein, CDR3 DNA. D genes are given only for firm matches. A clone size is listed for some rows: how often the clone was seen (once, few, many), or a class if it is expanded.

>TRBV20-1|TRBD2|.|TRBJ2-5
CSAPTLAGRAGETQYF
TGCAGTGCTCCCACTTTAGCAGGGAGGGCCGGGGAGACCCAGTACTTC
>TRBV18|TRBD1|.|TRBJ1-5
CASWSRDRGQTSNQPQHF
TGTGCCAGCTGGTCCCGGGACAGGGGACAGACTAGCAATCAGCCCCAGCATTTT
>TRBV4-3|.|few|TRBJ2-3
CASSAQGGDTQYF
TGCGCCAGCAGCGCCCAGGGGGGCGATACGCAGTATTTT
>TRBV9|TRBD2|.|TRBJ2-2
CASSVLAAGDWELFF
TGTGCCAGCAGCGTACTGGCCGCGGGAGATTGGGAGCTGTTTTTT
>TRBV11-2|.|many|TRBJ2-6
CASSPRVAAISGANVLTF
TGTGCCAGCAGCCCTCGGGTAGCGGCGATCTCTGGGGCCAACGTCCTGACTTTC
>TRBV18|.|many|TRBJ1-2
CASSPIRADYGYTF
TGTGCCAGCTCACCCATTAGGGCCGACTATGGCTACACCTTC
>TRBV5-1|TRBD2|many|TRBJ2-3
CACRTRNADTQYF
TGCGCCTGTCGGACTAGAAACGCAGATACGCAGTATTTT
>TRBV12-5|.|.|TRBJ2-3
CASGLFPDSTDTQYF
TGTGCTAGTGGTTTGTTCCCGGATAGCACAGATACGCAGTATTTT
>TRBV10-2|.|many|TRBJ1-1
CASRPGANTEAFF
TGCGCCAGCAGACCAGGGGCGAACACTGAAGCTTTCTTT
>TRBV7-9|TRBD1|.|TRBJ2-7
CASSDRVYSEQYF
TGTGCCAGCAGCGACAGGGTTTATTCCGAGCAGTACTTC
>TRBV29-1|TRBD2|many|TRBJ2-3
CSVPPPTSGSTDTQYF
TGCAGCGTCCCGCCCCCGACTAGCGGGAGCACAGATACGCAGTATTTT
>TRBV11-2|.|many|TRBJ2-1
CASSFLRGGEQFF
TGTGCCAGCAGCTTCCTACGTGGGGGTGAGCAGTTCTTC
>TRBV7-9|TRBD2|.|TRBJ2-2
CASIPGLAGVGGELFF
TGTGCCAGCATCCCGGGACTAGCGGGAGTTGGCGGGGAGCTGTTTTTT
>TRBV12-3/TRBV12-4|.|.|TRBJ2-1
CASRRDLPYNEQFF
TGTGCCAGCAGGCGGGACCTCCCCTACAATGAGCAGTTCTTC
>TRBV20-1|TRBD2|few|TRBJ2-7
CSAASGGPDEQYF
TGCAGTGCCGCTAGCGGGGGTCCGGACGAGCAGTACTTC
>TRBV30|.|.|TRBJ2-3
CAWIEGTQYF
TGTGCCTGGATAGAGGGAACGCAGTATTTT
>TRBV7-9|TRBD2|.|TRBJ2-7
CASSLPLGEGYEQYF
TGTGCCAGCAGCTTACCTTTGGGGGAGGGTTACGAGCAGTACTTC
>TRBV11-1|.|many|TRBJ1-5
CASSPGLSQPQHF
TGTGCCAGCAGCCCTGGACTCTCCCAGCCCCAGCATTTT
>TRBV10-3|.|many|TRBJ2-7
CAISGGGQPLYEQYF
TGTGCCATCAGTGGGGGGGGACAGCCTCTCTACGAGCAGTACTTC
>TRBV7-2|TRBD2|.|TRBJ2-1
CASSPTSGRAHEQFF
TGTGCCAGCAGCCCGACTAGCGGGAGGGCCCATGAGCAGTTCTTC
>TRBV7-2|TRBD2|few|TRBJ2-2
CASSASGLAGRTGELFF
TGTGCCAGCAGCGCTAGTGGCCTAGCGGGACGGACCGGGGAGCTGTTTTTT
>TRBV20-1|.|few|TRBJ2-5
CSAVGGTQYF
TGCAGTGCTGTGGGCGGGACCCAGTACTTC
>TRBV7-6|TRBD2|.|TRBJ2-1
CASSSWTSGRPNEQFF
TGTGCCAGCAGCTCCTGGACTAGCGGGAGGCCGAATGAGCAGTTCTTC
>TRBV28|.|.|TRBJ1-3
CASSSSGWDTIYF
TGTGCCAGCAGTTCGTCCGGCTGGGACACCATATATTTT
>TRBV20-1|TRBD1|few|TRBJ2-7
CSARDPGTGGYEQYF
TGCAGTGCTAGAGATCCCGGGACAGGAGGTTACGAGCAGTACTTC
>TRBV11-2|TRBD2|few|TRBJ2-1
CASSHWTSGRRLGNEQFF
TGTGCCAGCAGCCACTGGACTAGCGGGAGGCGATTAGGGAATGAGCAGTTCTTC
>TRBV10-1|.|many|TRBJ2-5
CASSPRGSQQETQYF
TGCGCCAGCAGCCCCCGGGGTAGCCAACAAGAGACCCAGTACTTC
>TRBV5-5|.|few|TRBJ2-1
CASSLAALYNEQFF
TGTGCCAGCAGCCTGGCGGCCCTCTACAATGAGCAGTTCTTC
>TRBV19|.|.|TRBJ2-2
CASTPFRGWTGELFF
TGTGCCAGTACCCCATTCCGGGGGTGGACCGGGGAGCTGTTTTTT
>TRBV21-1|.|many|TRBJ2-5
CASSNRSQGTMAQYF
TGTGCCAGCAGCAATAGGTCCCAGGGAACGATGGCCCAGTACTTC
>TRBV21-1|.|many|TRBJ1-2
CASSKGEEGGLYGYTF
TGTGCCAGCAGCAAAGGGGAAGAGGGGGGTCTCTATGGCTACACCTTC
>TRBV20-1|TRBD2|many|TRBJ2-1
CSASLPGSGTSREQFF
TGCAGTGCTAGTCTTCCTGGGTCCGGGACTAGCAGGGAGCAGTTCTTC
>TRBV9|.|.|TRBJ1-2
CASSVALQGSNYGYTF
TGTGCCAGCAGCGTAGCTTTGCAGGGGTCTAACTATGGCTACACCTTC
>TRBV3-1|TRBD1|.|TRBJ1-4
CASSQDLPGQGSGEKLFF
TGTGCCAGCAGCCAAGATCTTCCGGGACAGGGGTCGGGAGAAAAACTGTTTTTT
>TRBV20-1|.|.|TRBJ2-2
CSALRGGELFF
TGCAGTGCACTCAGGGGCGGGGAGCTGTTTTTT
>TRBV7-3|TRBD2|many|TRBJ2-1
CASSLVGSGSLNNEQFF
TGTGCCAGCAGCTTAGTCGGTAGCGGGAGTCTAAACAATGAGCAGTTCTTC
>TRBV18|.|.|TRBJ2-1
CASSRTGSYNEQFF
TGTGCCAGCTCACGCACGGGCTCCTACAATGAGCAGTTCTTC
>TRBV5-4|.|.|TRBJ2-3
CASRSGGATDTQYF
TGTGCCAGCAGGTCGGGTGGTGCCACAGATACGCAGTATTTT